This TCR beta chain appears in the sequencing data of a study of T cell repertoires in cytomegalovirus infection. One entry per CDR3 protein results from TCRdb running MiXCR on the reads. The data contain hundreds of thousands of distinct CDR3 sequences, about 33% of them singletons. As for this clonotype: Its antigen is unidentified.

Whole-study results and caveats: HLA-C-restricted CMV-specific TCR beta clonotypes prevailed in the ex vivo response. Cumulative public TCR beta family frequency identified CMV carriers with the relevant HLA.

Germline CDR1 is SGHNT and CDR2 is YENEEA. The CDR3 contains 17 residues. V was clipped by 4 bases and J by 2 bases; unmatched bases: 4. The V and J genes are TRBV11-3 and TRBJ2-3; TRBD2 agrees at 15 bases. The source of this sequence is a human donor in good health (CMV status not recorded). Some clones in this sample may be carry-over from other donors' samples. The starting material was cultured PBMCs, obtained from culture after CMV antigen stimulation. CDR3 DNA sequence: TGTGCCAGCAGCTCTCGGACTAGCGGGAGGGTCACAGATACGCAGTATTTT. Encoded protein: CASSSRTSGRVTDTQYF.